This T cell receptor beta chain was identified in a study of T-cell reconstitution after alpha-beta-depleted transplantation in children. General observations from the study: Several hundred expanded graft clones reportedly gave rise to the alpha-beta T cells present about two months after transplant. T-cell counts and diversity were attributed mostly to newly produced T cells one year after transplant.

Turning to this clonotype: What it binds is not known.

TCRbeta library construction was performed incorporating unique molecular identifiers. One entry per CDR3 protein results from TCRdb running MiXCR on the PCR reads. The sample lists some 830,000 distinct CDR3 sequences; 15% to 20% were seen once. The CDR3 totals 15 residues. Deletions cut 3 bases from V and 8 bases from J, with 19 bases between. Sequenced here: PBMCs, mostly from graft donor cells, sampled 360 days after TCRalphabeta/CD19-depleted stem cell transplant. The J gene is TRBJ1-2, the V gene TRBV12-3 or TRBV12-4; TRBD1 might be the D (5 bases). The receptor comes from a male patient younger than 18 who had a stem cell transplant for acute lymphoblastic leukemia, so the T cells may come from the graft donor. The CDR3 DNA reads TGTGCCAGCAGTTTTACCGACAGCGGGCTATGGGGCTACACCTTC. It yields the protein CASSFTDSGLWGYTF.